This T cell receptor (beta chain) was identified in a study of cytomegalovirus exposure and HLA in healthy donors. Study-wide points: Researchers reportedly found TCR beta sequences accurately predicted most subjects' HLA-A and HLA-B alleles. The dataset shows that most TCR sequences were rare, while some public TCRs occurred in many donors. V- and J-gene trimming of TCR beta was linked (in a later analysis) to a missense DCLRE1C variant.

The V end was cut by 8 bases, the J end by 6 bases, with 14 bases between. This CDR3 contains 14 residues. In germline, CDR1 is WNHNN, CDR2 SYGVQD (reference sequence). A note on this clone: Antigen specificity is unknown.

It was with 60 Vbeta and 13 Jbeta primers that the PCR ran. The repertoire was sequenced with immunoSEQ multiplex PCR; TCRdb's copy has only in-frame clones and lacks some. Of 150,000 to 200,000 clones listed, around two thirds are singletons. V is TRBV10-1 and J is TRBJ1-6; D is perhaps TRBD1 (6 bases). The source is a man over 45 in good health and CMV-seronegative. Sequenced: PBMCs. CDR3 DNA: TGCGCCAGCTCCCTCAGGGGTTCTAATTCACCCCTCCACTTT. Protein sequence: CASSLRGSNSPLHF.